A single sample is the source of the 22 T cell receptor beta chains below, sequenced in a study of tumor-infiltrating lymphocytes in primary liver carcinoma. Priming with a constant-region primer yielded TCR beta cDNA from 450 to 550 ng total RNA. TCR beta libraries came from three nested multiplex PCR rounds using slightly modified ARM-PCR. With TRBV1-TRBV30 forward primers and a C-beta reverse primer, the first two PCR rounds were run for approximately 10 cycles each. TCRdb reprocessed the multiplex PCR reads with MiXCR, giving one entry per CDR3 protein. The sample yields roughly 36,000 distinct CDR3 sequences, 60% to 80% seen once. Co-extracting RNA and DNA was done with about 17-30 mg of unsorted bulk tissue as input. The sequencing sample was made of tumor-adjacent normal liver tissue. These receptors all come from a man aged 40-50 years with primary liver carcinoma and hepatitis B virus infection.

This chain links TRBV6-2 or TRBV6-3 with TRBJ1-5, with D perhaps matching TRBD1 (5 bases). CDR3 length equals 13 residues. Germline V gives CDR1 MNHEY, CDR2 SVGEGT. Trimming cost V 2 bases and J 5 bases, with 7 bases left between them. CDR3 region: CASSYDSYQPQHF. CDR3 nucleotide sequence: TGTGCCAGCAGTTACGACAGCTATCAGCCCCAGCATTTT.

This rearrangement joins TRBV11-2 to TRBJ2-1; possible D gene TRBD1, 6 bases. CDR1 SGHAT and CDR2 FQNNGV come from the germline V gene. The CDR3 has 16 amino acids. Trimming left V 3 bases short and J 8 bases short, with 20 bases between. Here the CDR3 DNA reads TGTGCCAGCAGCTTTCGGGGATGGGGGCGCTTAGATGAGCAGTTCTTC. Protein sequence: CASSFRGWGRLDEQFF.

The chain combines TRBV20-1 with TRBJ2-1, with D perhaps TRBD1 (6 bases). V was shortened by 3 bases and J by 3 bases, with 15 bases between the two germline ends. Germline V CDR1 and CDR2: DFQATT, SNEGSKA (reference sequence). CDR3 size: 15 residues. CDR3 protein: CSARQGGWDYNEQFF. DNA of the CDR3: TGCAGTGCTAGGCAAGGGGGTTGGGACTACAATGAGCAGTTCTTC.

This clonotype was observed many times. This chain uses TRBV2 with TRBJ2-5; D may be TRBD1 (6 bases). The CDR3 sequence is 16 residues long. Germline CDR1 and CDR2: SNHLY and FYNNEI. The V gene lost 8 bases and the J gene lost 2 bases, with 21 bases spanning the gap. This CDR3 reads CASAVMGAGWQETQYF. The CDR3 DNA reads TGTGCCAGCGCTGTCATGGGGGCAGGGTGGCAAGAGACCCAGTACTTC.

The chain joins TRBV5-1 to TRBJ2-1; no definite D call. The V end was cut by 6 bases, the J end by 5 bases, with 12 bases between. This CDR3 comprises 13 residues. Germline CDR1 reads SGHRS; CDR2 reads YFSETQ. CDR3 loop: CASNSVHDNEQFF. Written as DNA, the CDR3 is TGCGCCAGCAACTCAGTCCATGACAATGAGCAGTTCTTC.

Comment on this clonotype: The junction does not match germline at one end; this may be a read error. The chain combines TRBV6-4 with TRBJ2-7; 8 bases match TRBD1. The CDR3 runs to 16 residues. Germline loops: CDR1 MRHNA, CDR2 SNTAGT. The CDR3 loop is CASSATGAGGLDEEYF. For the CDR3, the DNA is TGTGCTAGCAGTGCCACAGGAGCAGGGGGCTTGGACGAGGAGTACTTC.

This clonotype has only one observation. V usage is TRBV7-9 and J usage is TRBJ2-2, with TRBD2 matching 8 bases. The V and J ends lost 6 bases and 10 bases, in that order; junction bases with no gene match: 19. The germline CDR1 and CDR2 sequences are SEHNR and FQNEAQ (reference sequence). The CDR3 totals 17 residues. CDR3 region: CASSSPGLAGVPVELFF. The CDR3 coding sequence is TGTGCCAGCAGTTCACCCGGACTAGCAGGAGTGCCCGTGGAGCTGTTTTTT. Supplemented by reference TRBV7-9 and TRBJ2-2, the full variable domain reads DTGVSQNPRHKITKRGQNVTFRCDPISEHNRLYWYRQTLGQGPEFLTYFQNEAQLEKSRLLSDRFSAERPKGSFSTLEIQRTEQGDSAMYLCASSSPGLAGVPVELFFGEGSRLTVL.

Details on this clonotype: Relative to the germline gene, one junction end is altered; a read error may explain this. CDR3 sequence reads: CVWSVKGSKEAFF. DNA of the CDR3: TGTGTCTGGAGTGTAAAGGGAAGTAAAGAAGCTTTCTTT. The V gene is TRBV30, the J gene TRBJ1-1, with no clear D. Germline CDR1 and CDR2: GTSNPN and SVGIG (reference sequence). The CDR3 is 13 amino acids.

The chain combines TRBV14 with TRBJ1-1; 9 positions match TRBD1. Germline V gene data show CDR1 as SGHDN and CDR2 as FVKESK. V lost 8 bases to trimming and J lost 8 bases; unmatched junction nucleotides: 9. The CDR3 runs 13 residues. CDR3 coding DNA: TGTGCCAGCGACCAAGGACAGGGGATAGAAGCTTTCTTT. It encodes CASDQGQGIEAFF.

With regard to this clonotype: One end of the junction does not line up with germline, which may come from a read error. In DNA, the CDR3 is TGTGCCAGCAGCCCTCCCGGATTGGCAAGAAACAATCAGTACTTC. This encodes CASSPPGLARNNQYF. The chain joins TRBV28 to TRBJ2-4, with D unclear. Germline V CDR1 and CDR2: MDHEN, SYDVKM. This CDR3 region has 15 residues.

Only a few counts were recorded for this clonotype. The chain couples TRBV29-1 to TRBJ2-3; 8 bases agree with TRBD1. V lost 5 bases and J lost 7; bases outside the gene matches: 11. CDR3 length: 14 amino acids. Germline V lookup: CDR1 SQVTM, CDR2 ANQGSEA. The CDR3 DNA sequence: TGCAGCGTTTCCGGAACAGGGGGGTCAAATACGCAGTATTTT. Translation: CSVSGTGGSNTQYF.

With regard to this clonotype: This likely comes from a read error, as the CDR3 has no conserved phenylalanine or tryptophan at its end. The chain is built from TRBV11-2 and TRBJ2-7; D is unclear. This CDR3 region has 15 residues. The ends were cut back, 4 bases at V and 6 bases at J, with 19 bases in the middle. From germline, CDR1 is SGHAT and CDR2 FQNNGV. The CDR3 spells CASSSGRLYAREQYL. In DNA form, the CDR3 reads TGTGCCAGCAGCTCCGGACGGCTTTACGCGCGCGAGCAGTACCTC.

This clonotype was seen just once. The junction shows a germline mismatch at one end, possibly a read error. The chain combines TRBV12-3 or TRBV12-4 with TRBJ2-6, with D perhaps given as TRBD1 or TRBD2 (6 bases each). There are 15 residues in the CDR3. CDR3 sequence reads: CASMEGQSGANVLTF. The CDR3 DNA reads TGTGCCAGCATGGAGGGACAATCTGGGGCCAATGTCCTGACTTTC.

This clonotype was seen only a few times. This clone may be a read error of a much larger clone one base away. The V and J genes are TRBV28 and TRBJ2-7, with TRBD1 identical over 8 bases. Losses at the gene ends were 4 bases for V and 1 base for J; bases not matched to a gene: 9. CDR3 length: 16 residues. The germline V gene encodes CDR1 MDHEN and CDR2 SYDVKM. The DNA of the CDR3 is TGTGCCAGCAGTTCAACCTGGACAGGGATGTCCTACGAGCAGTACTTC. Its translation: CASSSTWTGMSYEQYF.

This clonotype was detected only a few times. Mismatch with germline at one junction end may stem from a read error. The CDR3 loop reads CASSLGLAGNNDQFF. Written as DNA, the CDR3 is TGCGCCAGTAGCTTAGGGCTAGCGGGTAACAATGATCAGTTCTTC. This rearrangement joins TRBV5-1 to TRBJ2-1, with 8 bases fitting TRBD2. The CDR3 runs to 15 residues. CDR1 is SGHRS and CDR2 is YFSETQ in the germline V gene.

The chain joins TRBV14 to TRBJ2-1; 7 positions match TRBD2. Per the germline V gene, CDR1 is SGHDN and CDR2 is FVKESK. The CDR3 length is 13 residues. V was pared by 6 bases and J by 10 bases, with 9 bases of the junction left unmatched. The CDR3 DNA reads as TGTGCCAGCAGGCAACTAACGGGAGGAGAGCAGTTCTTC. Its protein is CASRQLTGGEQFF.

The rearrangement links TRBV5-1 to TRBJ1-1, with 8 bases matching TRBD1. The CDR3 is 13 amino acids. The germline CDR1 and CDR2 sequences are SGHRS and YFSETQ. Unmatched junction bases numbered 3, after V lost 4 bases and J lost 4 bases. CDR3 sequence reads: CASSVGQGTEAFF. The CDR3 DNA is TGCGCCAGCAGCGTCGGACAGGGCACTGAAGCTTTCTTT.

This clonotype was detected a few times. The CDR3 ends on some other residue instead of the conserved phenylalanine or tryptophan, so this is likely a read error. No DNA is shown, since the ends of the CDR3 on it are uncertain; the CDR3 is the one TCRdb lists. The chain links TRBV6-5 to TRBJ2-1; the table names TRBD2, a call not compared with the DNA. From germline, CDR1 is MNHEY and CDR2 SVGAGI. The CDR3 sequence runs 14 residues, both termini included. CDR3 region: CTSSQVGGVVEKFL.

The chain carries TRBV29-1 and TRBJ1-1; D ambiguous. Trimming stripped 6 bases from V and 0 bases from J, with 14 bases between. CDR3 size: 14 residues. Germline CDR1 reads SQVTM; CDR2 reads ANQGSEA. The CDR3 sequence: CSVVRGMVNTEAFF. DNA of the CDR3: TGCAGCGTCGTCAGAGGGATGGTGAACACTGAAGCTTTCTTT.

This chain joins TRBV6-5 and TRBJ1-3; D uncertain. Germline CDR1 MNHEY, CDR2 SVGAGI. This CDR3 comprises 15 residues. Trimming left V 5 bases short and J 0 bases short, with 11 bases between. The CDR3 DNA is TGTGCCAGCAGTCCAGGCTCGAGCTCTGGAAACACCATATATTTT. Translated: CASSPGSSSGNTIYF.

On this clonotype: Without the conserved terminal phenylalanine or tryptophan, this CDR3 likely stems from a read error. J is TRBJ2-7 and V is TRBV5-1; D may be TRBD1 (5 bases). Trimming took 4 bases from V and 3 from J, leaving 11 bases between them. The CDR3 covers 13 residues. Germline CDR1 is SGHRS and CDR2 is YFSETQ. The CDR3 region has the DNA TGCGCCAGCAGCACCGGACATCTCTACGAGCAGTACCTC. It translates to CASSTGHLYEQYL.

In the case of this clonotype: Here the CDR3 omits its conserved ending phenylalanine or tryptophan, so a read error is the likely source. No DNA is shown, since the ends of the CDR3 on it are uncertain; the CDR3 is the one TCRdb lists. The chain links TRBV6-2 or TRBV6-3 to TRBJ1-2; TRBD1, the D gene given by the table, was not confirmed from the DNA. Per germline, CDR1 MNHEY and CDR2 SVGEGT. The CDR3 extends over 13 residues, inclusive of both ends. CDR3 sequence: CTSSPRSDYGCTL.